Sequencing of this T cell receptor (beta chain) was carried out in a study of OX40 agonist ivuxolimab in advanced cancers. Study in general: In three patients, partial responses were observed, one with hepatocellular carcinoma and two with cutaneous melanoma.

Germline loops: CDR1 MDHEN, CDR2 SYDVKM. This CDR3 region has 11 residues. The V end was cut by 2 bases, the J end by 8 bases, with 4 bases between. The protocol was immunoSEQ multiplex PCR, while the TCRdb copy is restricted to in-frame clones and leaves out a portion. The sample shows under 50,000 clones, less than 90% of them seen only once. V usage is TRBV28 and J usage is TRBJ2-4, with D unresolved. The specimen comprised CD4+ or CD8+ T cells sorted from blood, sampled in a trial of the OX40 agonist ivuxolimab. This clonotype was obtained from an adult with an advanced solid tumor such as melanoma, head and neck, liver or kidney cancer. The CDR3 DNA follows: TGTGCCAGCAGTTTACTGGACATTCAGTACTTC. This sequence encodes CASSLLDIQYF.